The next 23 T cell receptor beta chains were all read from a single sample in a study of blood T cell repertoires in COVID-19. Sequencing used immunoSEQ multiplex PCR; TCRdb keeps in-frame clones, though not all of them. This sample yields about 76,000 clones, of which 65% to 90% are seen a single time; roughly 19% belongs to the top ten. The sequenced sample consisted of peripheral blood. The receptors were gathered from a human donor in a cohort sampled during active COVID-19.

This sequence joins TRBV4-1 and TRBJ2-5; 8 bases match TRBD1. CDR3 length: 17 amino acids. Germline V lookup: CDR1 MGHRA, CDR2 YSYEKL. V was clipped by 2 bases and J by 1 base; unmatched bases: 9. CDR3 protein: CASSQMANTGGQETQYF. The CDR3 DNA follows: TGCGCCAGCAGCCAAATGGCTAACACAGGGGGCCAAGAGACCCAGTACTTC.

V usage is TRBV7-2 and J usage is TRBJ2-7; 7 positions match TRBD2. From germline, CDR1 is SGHTA and CDR2 FQGNSA. The V segment lost 1 base and the J segment 1 base; nucleotides outside the gene matches: 4. This CDR3 has 15 residues. CDR3 amino acids: CASSLVASGSYEQYF. CDR3 nucleotide sequence: TGTGCCAGCAGCTTAGTGGCTAGCGGATCCTACGAGCAGTACTTC.

The rearrangement joins TRBV28 to TRBJ2-2; 9 bases match TRBD2. The V and J ends lost 8 bases and 3 bases, in that order; junction bases with no gene match: 13. Germline V gives CDR1 MDHEN, CDR2 SYDVKM. The length of the CDR3 is 17 residues. CDR3 nucleotides: TGTGCCAGCCGTAGTGGCGGCGGGGGGGCCGACACCGGGGAGCTGTTTTTT. This translates into CASRSGGGGADTGELFF.

J is TRBJ2-4 and V is TRBV28; tentative D call: TRBD2 (5 bases). The CDR3 is made up of 12 amino acids. Deletions cut 2 bases from V and 11 bases from J, with 10 bases between. Germline V CDR1 and CDR2: MDHEN, SYDVKM. CDR3 sequence: CASSLGASLQYF. The CDR3 coding sequence is TGTGCCAGCAGTTTAGGCGCTAGCCTTCAGTACTTC.

This clone has a handful of counts. The CDR3 bases are TGTGCCAGCAGCTTAGGTCAGAATCAGCCCCAGCATTTT. As protein: CASSLGQNQPQHF. The chain joins TRBV7-2 to TRBJ1-5; D gene ambiguous. The CDR3 has 13 residues. CDR1 is SGHTA and CDR2 is FQGNSA in the germline V gene. The V end was cut by 1 base, the J end by 4 bases, with 5 bases between.

The V gene is TRBV11-2, the J gene TRBJ2-1; 12 bases line up with TRBD2. CDR1 is SGHAT and CDR2 is FQNNGV in the germline V gene. This CDR3 has 15 amino acids. With 5 bases clipped from V and 9 bases from J, the junction kept 8 bases outside the gene matches. The DNA for the CDR3 is TGTGCCAGCAGCCAACGGTCTAGCGGGAGGGGTGAGCAGTTCTTC. Its protein is CASSQRSSGRGEQFF.

The rearrangement joins TRBV21-1 to TRBJ1-5. TRBV21-1 is a known pseudogene. This CDR3 has 17 amino acids. CDR3 residues: CASSRSPHWRGNQPQHF. CDR3 nucleotide sequence: TGTGCCAGCAGCAGGTCCCCGCATTGGAGGGGCAATCAGCCCCAGCATTTT.

The chain carries TRBV6-1 and TRBJ2-3; TRBD2 is a possible D gene (5 bases). The length of the CDR3 is 16 residues. Germline V gene data show CDR1 as MNHNS and CDR2 as SASEGT. V lost 2 bases to trimming and J lost 4 bases, with 16 bases between them. This CDR3 reads CASSERRVNSADTQYF. CDR3 bases: TGTGCCAGCAGTGAAAGGCGGGTAAATAGCGCAGATACGCAGTATTTT.

V gene TRBV19 combines with J gene TRBJ1-5, with D perhaps matching TRBD1 (6 bases). The CDR3 runs 16 residues. Per the germline V gene, CDR1 is LNHDA and CDR2 is SQIVND (reference sequence). Trimming cost V 4 bases and J 2 bases, with 15 bases left between them. CDR3 nucleotide sequence: TGTGCCAGTAGTACTAGGACAGACCGTGGCAATCAGCCCCAGCATTTT. This codes for CASSTRTDRGNQPQHF. Drawing the rest from reference TRBV19 and TRBJ1-5, the complete variable domain is DGGITQSPKYLFRKEGQNVTLSCEQNLNHDAMYWYRQDPGQGLRLIYYSQIVNDFQKGDIAEGYSVSREKKESFPLTVTSAQKNPTAFYLCASSTRTDRGNQPQHFGDGTRLSIL.

The chain couples TRBV5-4 to TRBJ2-5; 7 nucleotides align to TRBD2. V trimming: 4 bases; J trimming: 0 bases; junction bases outside the gene matches: 9. Per the germline V gene, CDR1 is SGHNT and CDR2 is YYREEE (reference sequence). The CDR3 totals 16 residues. CDR3 sequence (DNA): TGTGCCAGCAGCATGGAACTAGCGACCTACCAAGAGACCCAGTACTTC. It encodes CASSMELATYQETQYF.

The chain links TRBV5-1 to TRBJ2-2; possibly TRBD2 for D (6 bases). Germline assignment: CDR1 SGHRS and CDR2 YFSETQ. V was pared by 0 bases and J by 5 bases, with 8 bases between. The CDR3 has 14 amino acids. The DNA for the CDR3 is TGCGCCAGCAGCTTGGTGGAGGGGACCGGGGAGCTGTTTTTT. Its protein is CASSLVEGTGELFF.

The chain is built from TRBV5-4 and TRBJ2-3, with D perhaps matching TRBD2 (6 bases). The CDR3 loop spans 15 amino acids. Between the trimmed V and J ends, which lost 0 bases and 0 bases, there was a span of 8 bases. Germline V gives CDR1 SGHNT, CDR2 YYREEE (reference sequence). In nucleotides, the CDR3 is TGTGCCAGCAGCTTGGGGAGCGGGAGCACAGATACGCAGTATTTT. Its protein product is CASSLGSGSTDTQYF.

The chain carries TRBV6-1 and TRBJ2-7, with a tentative D call TRBD2 (6 bases). Germline V gives CDR1 MNHNS, CDR2 SASEGT. The CDR3 consists of 13 residues. V lost 2 bases and J 11 bases, leaving 16 bases between the germline ends. The CDR3 coding sequence is TGTGCCAGCAGTGAATACGGGAGCGCGAGGGAGTACTTC. It is translated as CASSEYGSAREYF.

This clone was recorded once. The chain uses TRBV13 and TRBJ2-7, with 10 bases matching TRBD2. The CDR3 consists of 13 residues. The germline CDR1 and CDR2 sequences are PRHDT and FYEKMQ (reference sequence). The ends lost 5 bases at V and 5 bases at J; junction bases unmatched: 3. CDR3 in DNA: TGTGCCAGCAGCCTAGCGGGAGTGGACGAGCAGTACTTC. It encodes CASSLAGVDEQYF.

With regard to this clone: This CDR3 is also generated by other DNA sequences in the sample. The chain carries TRBV28 and TRBJ2-1, with D tentatively TRBD1 (5 bases). The V and J ends lost 4 bases and 11 bases respectively, with 21 bases between them. The CDR3 runs 15 residues. CDR1 MDHEN and CDR2 SYDVKM come from the germline V gene. The CDR3 sequence: CASSSLRVAGIQQFF. Written as DNA, the CDR3 is TGTGCCAGCAGTTCTCTTAGGGTAGCAGGGATTCAGCAGTTCTTC.

The chain is built from TRBV29-1 and TRBJ2-3; TRBD2 is a possible D gene (6 bases). This CDR3 is 16 amino acids long. Germline assignment: CDR1 SQVTM and CDR2 ANQGSEA. V lost 6 bases and J 1 base, leaving 20 bases between the germline ends. CDR3 nucleotides: TGCAGCGTGGACCGTAGCGGACTCGTGGGCACAGATACGCAGTATTTT. The encoded protein is CSVDRSGLVGTDTQYF.

The CDR3 loop is CASSPVAGSSTDTQYF. The DNA for the CDR3 is TGCGCCAGCAGCCCTGTAGCGGGGTCTAGCACAGATACGCAGTATTTT. The gene calls are TRBV4-3 and TRBJ2-3, with 8 bases that match TRBD2. This CDR3 is 16 amino acids long. Germline CDR1 and CDR2: LGHNA and YSLEER. V lost 4 bases and J lost 0; bases outside the gene matches: 6.

The chain joins TRBV6-5 to TRBJ1-5; unclear D gene. V lost 2 bases and J lost 7, with 12 bases in between. Germline V gene data show CDR1 as MNHEY and CDR2 as SVGAGI. The CDR3 length is 14 residues. CDR3 nucleotide sequence: TGTGCCAGCAGTTACAGATACCGAGAGCAGCCCCAGCATTTT. Amino acids: CASSYRYREQPQHF.

The chain has TRBV6-6 and TRBJ2-1; 8 bases match TRBD1. CDR3 length: 14 amino acids. V gave up 7 bases and J gave up 5 bases; unmatched junction bases: 7. The germline gives CDR1 MNHNY, CDR2 SVGAGI (reference sequence). CDR3 residues: CASTPVDRDNEQFF. The CDR3 DNA is TGTGCCAGCACCCCGGTGGACAGGGACAATGAGCAGTTCTTC.

The count of this clone is one. This chain joins TRBV5-1 and TRBJ2-6; maybe TRBD1 (5 bases). With 2 bases removed from V and 0 bases from J, the gap between germline ends came to 9 bases. This CDR3 comprises 16 residues. Germline values: CDR1 SGHRS, CDR2 YFSETQ. CDR3 bases: TGCGCCAGCAGCTTCGACAGACCCTCTGGGGCCAACGTCCTGACTTTC. Translation gives CASSFDRPSGANVLTF.

The chain links TRBV7-2 to TRBJ1-6; D unresolved. The V gene lost 6 bases and the J gene lost 3 bases, with 6 bases spanning the gap. The germline gives CDR1 SGHTA, CDR2 FQGNSA. The CDR3 is made up of 13 amino acids. The CDR3 loop is CASRRDYNSPLHF. For the CDR3, the DNA is TGTGCCAGCAGGCGGGACTATAATTCACCCCTCCACTTT.

This rearrangement joins TRBV10-3 to TRBJ2-3; 8 bases fit TRBD2. Germline trimming cut 8 bases from V and 1 base from J; bases unmatched to any gene: 8. The germline V gene has CDR1 ENHRY and CDR2 SYGVKD. The CDR3 is 15 residues long. CDR3 protein: CAISKTSVGTDTQYF. The CDR3 region has the DNA TGTGCCATCTCCAAGACTAGCGTTGGCACAGATACGCAGTATTTT.

The CDR3 spells CASSLGQGHEQYF. CDR3 in DNA: TGTGCCAGCAGCCTGGGACAGGGCCACGAGCAGTACTTC. This sequence joins TRBV7-6 and TRBJ2-7; 9 positions agree with TRBD1. J gave up 5 bases and V 5 bases, and 4 bases lay outside the gene matches. Germline CDR1 SGHVS, CDR2 FNYEAQ. The CDR3 is 13 amino acids.